Given below is one T cell receptor beta chain in context. This sample is part of a study of ipilimumab plus nivolumab after autologous stem cell transplantation. Looking at the study overall: Median doses per patient: about five ipilimumab, under ten nivolumab.

Sequencing used immunoSEQ multiplex PCR; TCRdb keeps in-frame clones, though not all of them. The top ten clones hold 20% to 25% of a sample with some 16,000 clones, approximately 80% of them seen once. Patients got ipilimumab 1 mg/kg beginning 14 to 28 days post-transplant. The germline V and J ends were trimmed by 6 bases and 2 bases, with 14 bases remaining between them. In germline, CDR1 is SEHNR, CDR2 FQNEAQ (reference sequence). This CDR3 region has 14 residues. V gene TRBV7-9 combines with J gene TRBJ2-7; the D gene is possibly TRBD1 (7 bases). This TCR was recovered from a male donor with diffuse large B-cell lymphoma. The sequencing used PBMCs, collected in a trial of ipilimumab plus nivolumab as post-transplant consolidation. As DNA, the CDR3 is TGTGCCAGCAGTCAATCAGGGGGGCCCTACGAGCAGTACTTC. Protein sequence: CASSQSGGPYEQYF.